What follows is one T cell receptor beta chain and its context. Profiling relied on immunoSEQ multiplex PCR, and the TCRdb table lists in-frame clones only, not all of them. The data show about 260,000 clones, about 83% seen once. Losses at the gene ends were 6 bases for V and 1 base for J; bases not matched to a gene: 3. From germline, CDR1 is SNHLY and CDR2 FYNNEI. CDR3 length: 15 residues. These data belong to a study of blood T cell repertoires in COVID-19. Across the whole study: COVID-19 samples, acute and convalescent, were from the United States, Italy and Spain. In each case, the material was cDNA or gDNA derived from T cells, B-cell-depleted T cells, or PBMCs.

This chain uses TRBV2 with TRBJ2-2; 9 bases match TRBD1. The receptor comes from a woman aged 40 to 50 who had recovered from COVID-19. Sequenced material: peripheral blood. CDR3 region: CASRGDRENTGELFF. In nucleotides, the CDR3 is TGTGCCAGCAGGGGGGACAGGGAGAACACCGGGGAGCTGTTTTTT.